This T cell receptor (beta chain) was documented in a study of CD8+CD57+ T cells in acquired aplastic anemia. The CDR3 extends over 16 amino acids. The germline V gene encodes CDR1 KGHDR and CDR2 SFDVKD. As regards this clonotype: At one end the junction does not follow the germline gene, possibly because of a read error.

For sequencing, patients were chosen who had shown expansion of CD8+CD57+ cells by flow cytometry. CDR3 and TCR beta VDJ profiling relied on a genomic DNA template. TCRdb analysed the reads with MiXCR anew, one entry per CDR3 protein. The table shows 95,000 to 150,000 distinct CDR3 sequences, with under 65% occurring only once. What was sequenced was sorted CD4+, CD8+, or CD8+CD57+ T cells (not recorded which) from PBMCs. The chain links TRBV24-1 to TRBJ2-5; TRBD2 matches 7 bases. The TCR originated in a human donor with aplastic anemia. CDR3 protein: CASSLSVGEGQETQYF. The CDR3 DNA follows: TGTGCCAGCAGTTTATCGGTGGGGGAGGGTCAAGAGACCCAGTACTTC.